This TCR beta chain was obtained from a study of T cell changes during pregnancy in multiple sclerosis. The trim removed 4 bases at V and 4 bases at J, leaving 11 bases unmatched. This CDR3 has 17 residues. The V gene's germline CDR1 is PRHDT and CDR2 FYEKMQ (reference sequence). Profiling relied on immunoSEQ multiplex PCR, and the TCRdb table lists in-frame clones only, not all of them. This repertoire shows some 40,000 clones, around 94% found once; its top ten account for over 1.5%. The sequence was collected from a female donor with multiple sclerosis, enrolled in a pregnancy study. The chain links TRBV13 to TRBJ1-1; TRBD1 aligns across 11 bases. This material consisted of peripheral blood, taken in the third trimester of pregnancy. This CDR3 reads CASSSSRTGGASTEAFF. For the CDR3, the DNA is TGTGCCAGCAGCTCATCCCGGACAGGGGGCGCATCCACTGAAGCTTTCTTT. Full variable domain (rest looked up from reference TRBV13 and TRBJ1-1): AAGVIQSPRHLIKEKRETATLKCYPIPRHDTVYWYQQGPGQDPQFLISFYEKMQSDKGSIPDRFSAQQFSDYHSELNMSSLELGDSALYFCASSSSRTGGASTEAFFGQGTRLTVV.